This TCR beta chain was obtained from a study of blood T cell repertoires in COVID-19. The CDR3 has 16 amino acids. CDR1 and CDR2 from the germline V gene are SNHLY and FYNNEI. J gave up 5 bases and V 6 bases, and 9 bases lay outside the gene matches. The assay was immunoSEQ multiplex PCR, and TCRdb's table has in-frame clones only and misses some. The table shows 110,000 or so clones, with around 79% occurring only once. The chain uses TRBV2 and TRBJ1-4; TRBD1 matches at 10 bases. The source of this sequence is a man aged 45-65 years with acute or convalescent COVID-19. The source material was peripheral blood. The CDR3: CASRAGTGAANEKLFF. In DNA form, the CDR3 reads TGTGCCAGCAGAGCCGGGACAGGGGCCGCCAATGAAAAACTGTTTTTT. Looking up the rest from reference TRBV2 and TRBJ1-4 gives the full variable domain: EPEVTQTPSHQVTQMGQEVILRCVPISNHLYFYWYRQILGQKVEFLVSFYNNEISEKSEIFDDQFSVERPDGSNFTLKIRSTKLEDSAMYFCASRAGTGAANEKLFFGSGTQLSVL.